This TCR beta chain was documented in a study of cytomegalovirus exposure and HLA in healthy donors. The primer mix had 60 Vbeta and 13 Jbeta primers. Libraries were prepared by immunoSEQ multiplex PCR; TCRdb keeps only in-frame clonotypes and omits some of them. There are about 130,000 clones in the sample; 80% occur only once, and 2.5% to 3% lies in the top ten. Study-wide results and limits: Analyzed later, association rates of TCRs varied across HLA loci, with DRB1 most and HLA-C fewest. Presence/absence analyses treated sequencing depth as roughly uniform across donors. Specificity of a few CMV-associated chains for CMV antigens was verified in vitro.

As to this clone: Its antigen is currently unknown.

This clonotype was sampled from a man aged 25-45 years in good health and CMV-seronegative. Sample: PBMCs.

The CDR3, as DNA: TGTGCCAGCAGCTTGGGAACTAGCGGGAGTATCCACGAGCAGTACTTC. It is translated as CASSLGTSGSIHEQYF. The chain couples TRBV5-6 to TRBJ2-7, with 11 bases identical to TRBD2. Germline-derived CDR1 and CDR2 are SGHDT and YYEEEE. V shed 0 bases and J 5 bases; nucleotides not matched to a gene: 7. The CDR3 is 16 amino acids.